This TCR beta chain is from a study of neurological immune-mediated disorders (dated by TCRdb to between 2018 and 2021). Notes on the research overall: Among the roughly 34 multiple sclerosis patients, relapsing-remitting MS was present in some 31 and secondary progressive MS was present in 3. The study compared peripheral blood TCR-beta repertoires of HTLV-I-associated myelopathy (HAM/TSP) patients, multiple sclerosis patients and healthy controls using UMI-based sequencing. The 106 TCR-beta libraries covered PBMC samples along with longitudinal samples, technical triplicates, and paired sorted CD4+ and CD8+ T-cell subsets. The cohort was made up of about 66 subjects, consisting of some 14 HAM/TSP patients, around 35 multiple sclerosis patients and 20 healthy controls. Overall results and qualifications from the work: TCR clonal expansion was highest in HAM/TSP patients and lowest in MS patients, with MS patients falling below even healthy controls. In a phylogenetic analysis, the repertoires of 18 out of 34 MS patients fell into a single cluster of related CDR3 sequences, pointing to a possible signature at the repertoire level. Across subjects, expanded clones never shared an identical CDR3 amino acid sequence, which suggests that the TCR-beta repertoires in every group were private. The MS cluster was not associated with any clinical or MRI features, and the authors stated that larger cohorts are needed.

This clonotype was observed many times. What antigen it recognizes has not been identified. Base qualities are not recorded, but no much larger clone differs from it by a single base. Unsorted PBMC libraries were generated from 2 million PBMCs stored in RNAlater at -80 °C until RNA extraction. Multiple sclerosis patients were enrolled in a US clinical protocol under which disease progression was evaluated by magnetic resonance imaging. Peripheral blood was subjected to Ficoll-Hypaque density gradient centrifugation to isolate PBMCs, which were then cryopreserved in liquid nitrogen. cDNA was synthesized by template-switch 5'RACE using a primer with a 10-nucleotide random unique molecular identifier that tagged each TCR transcript. Every sequencing run yielded over 170 million TCR-beta sequences covering 15-18 subjects. Total RNA was extracted with the RNeasy kit. Using the KAPA Real-time Library Amplification kit, TCR-beta VDJ regions were amplified with primers for the TCR constant region and the 5'RACE anchor. Sample indexes and Illumina adaptors were added in a first PCR, after which library yield was increased in a second PCR. After Ampure bead purification, the TCR product of roughly 650 bp was size-selected on a 2% E-gel SizeSelection system. Before pooling, libraries had their quality checked on a Bioanalyzer, their concentration measured with Qubit, and their quantity determined with the Kapa Library Quantification kit. Paired-end 2 x 150 bp sequencing of the libraries was performed on an Illumina HiSeq 2500. To increase sequence diversity, about 23-30% phiX was spiked into each library pool. The original methods were these. Quality-filtered reads were processed with the UMI-based MiGEC pipeline, and over 90% of raw TCR sequences were removed by the MiGEC pipeline during error correction. VDJ genes were aligned to IMGT germline references, and each clonotype was defined by a unique CDR3 amino acid sequence together with V-J genes. Clonal expansion, Shannon diversity and CDR3 relatedness were evaluated with VDJtools (CalcPairwiseDistances, ClusterSamples), while phylogenetic trees were built in CLCbio workbench. Using coefficient-of-variation modelling across technical triplicates, the study counted a clone as expanded if it had at least 8 unique UMIs. In TCRdb, the public reads were trimmed at Q25 with fastp and aligned with MiXCR, with productive beta chains retained. Each record represents a unique CDR3 protein, reported with the most common genes and DNA among its rows. The V and J calls were determined by TCRdb, not by the authors. The sample records approximately 82,000 distinct CDR3 sequences, roughly 2.6% of which are singletons. The ten largest clones capture 1.1% of the sample.

Taken from the germline V gene, the CDR1 and CDR2 loops are SGDLS and YYNGEE. V and J are trimmed by 3 bases and 14 bases, and the gene matches miss 11 bases of the junction. From its cysteine to its phenylalanine, the CDR3 spans 14 amino acids. The entry retains the CDR3 DNA only, 42 bases that are in frame from base 1. Specimen: PBMCs. The chain employs TRBV9 and TRBJ2-1, with TRBD2 identical over 10 junction bases. The TCR comes from a woman aged 25 to 39 with multiple sclerosis. In nucleotide form, the sequence is TGTGCCAGCAGCGGAGCGGGAGGGCCGTATGACAAGTTCTTC. Translated, it reads CASSGAGGPYDKFF.